This TCR beta chain was sequenced for a study of T cells in tuberculosis. In the study overall: CD1B tetramers identified T cells specific for mycobacterial lipid GMM.

Cells were sorted from thawed PBMC rested overnight and stained with GMM-loaded CD1B tetramer, viability dye and anti-CD3. The CD1B tetramers carried C32 glucose monomycolate purified from Rhodococcus equi. The CDR3 is made up of 15 amino acids. In germline, CDR1 is MNHEY, CDR2 SMNVEV (reference sequence). V shed 8 bases and J 8 bases; nucleotides not matched to a gene: 14. Sequencing was performed with immunoSEQ multiplex PCR; in TCRdb, only in-frame clones are kept and a portion is missing. This sample has 61,000 or so clones, with around 81% found just once. The sequencing input was CD1b-GMM tetramer-negative cells sorted from PBMCs. The clonotype comes from an adult woman with latent tuberculosis. The V and J genes are TRBV27 and TRBJ1-2, with 10 bases aligning to TRBD1. DNA of the CDR3: TGTGCCAGCGCTCTTGCGGGACAGGGGTTTAGGGGCTACACCTTC. It specifies CASALAGQGFRGYTF.